The 9 T cell receptor beta chains listed next were all sequenced from one sample in a study of blood T cell repertoires in COVID-19. Profiled with immunoSEQ multiplex PCR; TCRdb holds only in-frame clones, not every one. The table includes 300,000 to 400,000 clones, 80% to 90% detected once. The sample taken for sequencing was PBMCs or T cells enriched from blood (not recorded which). Receptors were obtained from a woman in her thirties or forties with acute COVID-19.

The chain employs TRBV9 and TRBJ2-7; 13 positions match TRBD2. Germline V gene lookup returns CDR1 SGDLS and CDR2 YYNGEE. The CDR3 runs 17 residues. The J segment lost 2 bases and the V segment lost 4 bases, leaving 9 bases of the junction unmatched. The CDR3 loop is CASSPSYGTSGTYEQYF. The CDR3 region has the DNA TGTGCCAGCAGCCCCTCCTACGGGACTAGCGGGACCTACGAGCAGTACTTC.

This chain connects TRBV7-2 to TRBJ1-2; D call uncertain. The germline V gene has CDR1 SGHTA and CDR2 FQGNSA. This CDR3 comprises 15 residues. Trimming took 2 bases from V and 6 from J, leaving 16 bases between them. The CDR3 bases are TGTGCCAGCAGCTTATGGGCGGGTCTGGGTGATGGCTACACCTTC. This translates into CASSLWAGLGDGYTF.

The chain joins TRBV28 to TRBJ2-1; D ambiguous. Deletions cut 3 bases from V and 8 bases from J, with 11 bases between. There are 13 residues in the CDR3. Looked up from germline, CDR1 is MDHEN and CDR2 is SYDVKM. The CDR3 sequence is CASSFIESHEQFF. CDR3 coding DNA: TGTGCCAGCAGTTTTATAGAGTCACATGAGCAGTTCTTC.

J is TRBJ2-7 and V is TRBV11-1; possibly TRBD2 for D (6 bases). CDR1 and CDR2 (germline): SGHAT, FQDESV (reference sequence). The length of the CDR3 is 13 residues. Trimming removed 2 bases at V and 3 bases at J, with 8 bases between. In nucleotides, the CDR3 is TGTGCCAGCAGCTTACGGGGGATCTACGAGCAGTACTTC. It yields the protein CASSLRGIYEQYF.

The DNA for the CDR3 is TGTGCCAGTATAGGGGTGAGCAATCAGCCCCAGCATTTT. It codes for CASIGVSNQPQHF. The V call is TRBV19, the J call TRBJ1-5, with D perhaps TRBD1 (5 bases). The germline CDR1 and CDR2 sequences are LNHDA and SQIVND (reference sequence). The germline V and J ends were trimmed by 7 bases and 1 base, with 8 bases remaining between them. The CDR3 length is 13 residues. The entire variable domain, with the rest obtained from reference TRBV19 and TRBJ1-5, is as follows: DGGITQSPKYLFRKEGQNVTLSCEQNLNHDAMYWYRQDPGQGLRLIYYSQIVNDFQKGDIAEGYSVSREKKESFPLTVTSAQKNPTAFYLCASIGVSNQPQHFGDGTRLSIL.

The rearrangement links TRBV11-2 to TRBJ1-1; perhaps TRBD1 as D (5 bases). The V end lost 1 base, the J end lost 3 bases, and 9 bases lay between the germline ends. The germline V gene encodes CDR1 SGHAT and CDR2 FQNNGV. The CDR3 runs 14 residues. The CDR3 nucleotides are TGTGCCAGCAGCTTAGTCAGGGCGGACACTGAAGCTTTCTTT. Translation: CASSLVRADTEAFF.

This chain links TRBV9 with TRBJ1-1, with TRBD1 identical over 12 bases. Germline CDR1 reads SGDLS; CDR2 reads YYNGEE. Trimming removed 0 bases from V and 1 base from J; junction bases left unmatched: 13. The CDR3 has 20 amino acids. The CDR3 sequence: CASSVAPLGTGGAGNTEAFF. As DNA, the CDR3 is TGTGCCAGCAGCGTAGCTCCCTTAGGGACAGGGGGCGCGGGGAACACTGAAGCTTTCTTT.

This sequence joins TRBV19 and TRBJ1-3; the D is unclear. V was clipped by 6 bases and J by 4 bases, with 16 bases between them. Germline V gives CDR1 LNHDA, CDR2 SQIVND (reference sequence). The CDR3 is made up of 15 amino acids. CDR3 amino acids: CASSSNSAGGNTIYF. In nucleotides, the CDR3 is TGTGCCAGTAGCTCTAATTCGGCGGGGGGAAACACCATATATTTT.

This clone was observed a handful of times. The rearrangement links TRBV7-3 to TRBJ1-1; TRBD1 matches at 8 bases. The CDR3 consists of 15 residues. CDR1 is SGHTA, CDR2 FQGTGA, per germline. V lost 4 bases, J lost 1 base, and 5 bases stayed unmatched. The CDR3 loop reads CASSSSGGSNTEAFF. In DNA form, the CDR3 reads TGTGCCAGCAGCTCCTCAGGGGGCTCGAACACTGAAGCTTTCTTT.